Here is one T cell receptor beta chain with its context. Its antigen is not yet known. No much larger clone exists at a distance of one base, and base qualities are not known. For this chain, trimming is 5 bases at the V end and 5 bases at the J end, and the number of junction bases without a gene match is 12. Taken from cysteine to phenylalanine, the CDR3 has 16 residues. The only DNA kept is the CDR3, 48 bases in frame from the first base. Sequences SGHDN (CDR1) and FVKESK (CDR2) are obtained from the germline V gene. The library was produced with the immunoSEQ multiplex PCR assay. The table comes from immuneACCESS by way of TCRdb, which keeps in-frame sequences with V and J called. Part of the clones is missing from these tables; in studies checked, under half for an unresolved V gene and the rest for unknown reasons. This sample comprises some 33,000 clones, roughly nine tenths of them detected only once. 3% to 5% of the sample is in the top ten clones.

The data were taken from a study of T cell changes during pregnancy in multiple sclerosis (dated by TCRdb to between 2018 and 2021). About the study as a whole: In women with multiple sclerosis, the researchers looked at how the T cell repertoire shifted as pregnancy progressed.

The receptor chain draws on TRBV14 and TRBJ2-1; a stretch of 7 junction bases matches TRBD1. The sequence derives from a female donor in good health, enrolled as a control in a pregnancy study. Sequenced material: CD8+ T cells from peripheral blood mononuclear cells, taken in the second trimester of pregnancy. CDR3 region: CASSLYRGTPHNEQFF. The DNA reads TGTGCCAGCAGCTTATACAGGGGTACGCCCCACAATGAGCAGTTCTTC. Supplemented by the reference TRBV14 and TRBJ2-1 proteins around the CDR3, the complete variable domain is EAGVTQFPSHSVIEKGQTVTLRCDPISGHDNLYWYRRVMGKEIKFLLHFVKESKQDESGMPNNRFLAERTGGTYSTLKVQPAELEDSGVYFCASSLYRGTPHNEQFFGPGTRLTVL.